One T cell receptor (beta chain) is described in this entry. This sample was taken from a study of blood T cell repertoires in COVID-19. The CDR3 covers 14 residues. V lost 2 bases and J 1 base, leaving 8 bases between the germline ends. Germline values: CDR1 SNHLY, CDR2 FYNNEI. In the source study's methods: Quantification of nucleated cells was approximated via reference gene primer amplification. Clones were read by immunoSEQ multiplex PCR, and TCRdb kept only the in-frame ones, dropping some. That table gives V, J and clone size, and the DNA gave D and trimming. The table includes about 270,000 clones, 75% to 95% detected once.

V is TRBV2 and J is TRBJ1-1, with D hard to call. Sequenced sample: PBMCs or T cells enriched from blood (not recorded which). The source is a middle-aged man who had been exposed to COVID-19. The CDR3, as DNA: TGTGCCAGCAGTGAAACGGCGGGGAACACTGAAGCTTTCTTT. It specifies CASSETAGNTEAFF.